These 20 T cell receptor beta chains originate from one sample sequenced in a study of cytomegalovirus exposure and HLA in healthy donors. The study ran its PCR with 60 Vbeta and 13 Jbeta primers. TCRdb keeps only in-frame clones here, not all; method: immunoSEQ multiplex PCR. The sample consists of 110,000 to 150,000 clones, around 84% of them appearing once. The sequenced material came from PBMCs. Receptor source: a boy between 2 and 10 years old in good health and CMV-seronegative.

The V call is TRBV6-1, the J call TRBJ1-1, with 9 bases matching TRBD1. V shed 0 bases and J 2 bases; nucleotides not matched to a gene: 4. Looked up from germline, CDR1 is MNHNS and CDR2 is SASEGT. CDR3 length equals 16 residues. The CDR3 is CASSEARDRENTEAFF. The DNA for the CDR3 is TGTGCCAGCAGTGAAGCTAGGGACAGGGAAAACACTGAAGCTTTCTTT.

This clone was picked up one time. This chain connects TRBV13 to TRBJ2-7; D gene unclear. V was cut by 0 bases and J by 3 bases, with 9 bases left in between. Germline lookup yields CDR1 PRHDT and CDR2 FYEKMQ (reference sequence). The CDR3 length is 14 residues. CDR3 nucleotide sequence: TGTGCCAGCAGCTTAGGCCCCCCCGGCTACGAGCAGTACTTC. This gives the protein CASSLGPPGYEQYF.

The J gene is TRBJ1-5, the V gene TRBV6-1, with no clear D. The CDR3 is made up of 15 amino acids. CDR1 is MNHNS, CDR2 SASEGT, per germline. The V end lost 6 bases, the J end lost 0 bases, and 12 bases lay between the germline ends. CDR3 in DNA: TGTGCCAGCAGGTCGGGAGTTTATAGCAATCAGCCCCAGCATTTT. As protein: CASRSGVYSNQPQHF.

This clone has only a few counts. The chain links TRBV27 to TRBJ1-1; possible D gene TRBD1, 5 bases. The length of the CDR3 is 15 residues. Germline V gene sequence: CDR1 MNHEY, CDR2 SMNVEV (reference sequence). The V gene lost 1 base and the J gene lost 0 bases, with 9 bases spanning the gap. Here the CDR3 reads CASSLFPTVNTEAFF. The CDR3 region has the DNA TGTGCCAGCAGTTTATTTCCGACAGTGAACACTGAAGCTTTCTTT.

This chain joins TRBV2 and TRBJ1-6; tentatively, D is TRBD1 (6 bases). CDR3 length equals 19 residues. Trimming left V 8 bases short and J 5 bases short, with 28 bases between. CDR1 is SNHLY and CDR2 is FYNNEI in the germline V gene. In DNA, the CDR3 is TGTGCCAGCTTCCCCCGCCATGGACGGGGGGCGCGAGATAATTCACCCCTCCACTTT. Its translation is CASFPRHGRGARDNSPLHF.

This clone was observed a single time. The chain combines TRBV6-5 with TRBJ1-5, with D perhaps TRBD1 (6 bases). Germline lookup yields CDR1 MNHEY and CDR2 SVGAGI. The CDR3 extends over 13 amino acids. V was pared by 6 bases and J by 6 bases, with 12 bases between. Here the CDR3 DNA reads TGTGCCAGCAGCAAACAGGGCGGTCAGCCCCAGCATTTT. Amino acids: CASSKQGGQPQHF.

V gene TRBV28 combines with J gene TRBJ1-5, with D possibly matching TRBD1 (5 bases). The CDR3 contains 15 residues. Trimming took off 7 bases at V and 3 bases at J, with 16 bases between the two ends. Germline V lookup: CDR1 MDHEN, CDR2 SYDVKM. Here the CDR3 reads CASTSADRYNQPQHF. The CDR3 bases are TGTGCCAGCACCTCCGCCGACAGATACAATCAGCCCCAGCATTTT.

This chain links TRBV6-6 with TRBJ1-5; TRBD1 aligns across 7 bases. There are 12 residues in the CDR3. Germline assignment: CDR1 MNHNY and CDR2 SVGAGI (reference sequence). The J segment lost 4 bases and the V segment lost 6 bases, leaving 0 bases of the junction unmatched. The CDR3 reads CASRQGNQPQHF. CDR3 nucleotide sequence: TGTGCCAGCAGACAGGGGAATCAGCCCCAGCATTTT.

This chain links TRBV7-3 with TRBJ2-5; possibly TRBD1 for D (6 bases). The CDR3 runs 14 residues. CDR1 and CDR2 (germline): SGHTA, FQGTGA. V lost 5 bases to trimming and J lost 2 bases, with 12 bases between them. The CDR3 nucleotides read TGTGCCAGCAGCCCGTCTAGGGGGCAAGAGACCCAGTACTTC. Translated, it gives CASSPSRGQETQYF.

The V and J genes are TRBV5-8 and TRBJ1-2; maybe TRBD1 (6 bases). CDR3 length equals 15 residues. Germline CDR1 and CDR2: SGHTS and YDEGEE. Trimming shortened V by 0 bases and J by 4 bases, and 13 bases separated the two germline ends. The CDR3 loop reads CASSLAPGEGYGYTF. The CDR3 DNA reads as TGTGCCAGCAGCTTGGCCCCAGGGGAGGGCTATGGCTACACCTTC.

This clone was detected only once. The chain recombines TRBV7-9 with TRBJ1-4; unclear D gene. The ends were cut back, 5 bases at V and 7 bases at J, with 14 bases in the middle. Germline CDR1 SEHNR, CDR2 FQNEAQ (reference sequence). The length of the CDR3 is 14 residues. CDR3 bases: TGTGCCAGCAGCCCGAGCGAATTGGGTGAAAAACTGTTTTTT. Translating it yields CASSPSELGEKLFF. Full variable domain (rest looked up from reference TRBV7-9 and TRBJ1-4): DTGVSQNPRHKITKRGQNVTFRCDPISEHNRLYWYRQTLGQGPEFLTYFQNEAQLEKSRLLSDRFSAERPKGSFSTLEIQRTEQGDSAMYLCASSPSELGEKLFFGSGTQLSVL.

With regard to this clone: Other DNA sequences in this sample translate to the same CDR3. The CDR3 here is CASSEMLTAPDTQYF. CDR3 nucleotide sequence: TGTGCCAGCAGTGAGATGTTGACAGCCCCAGATACGCAGTATTTT. V gene TRBV6-1 combines with J gene TRBJ2-3; tentatively, D is TRBD1 (5 bases). The CDR3 length is 15 residues. Germline CDR1 MNHNS, CDR2 SASEGT. V shed 3 bases and J shed 4 bases, with 14 bases lying between them.

The chain uses TRBV27 and TRBJ2-5; 10 nucleotides line up with TRBD2. The J call may be faulty, since TRBJ2-7 better matches the DNA end. Germline V CDR1 and CDR2: MNHEY, SMNVEV (reference sequence). The length of the CDR3 is 15 residues. The CDR3 is CASSLRTSGAYEQYF. In nucleotides, the CDR3 is TGTGCCAGCAGTTTACGGACTAGCGGAGCCTACGAGCAGTACTTC.

This chain links TRBV25-1 with TRBJ2-5, with 14 bases lining up with TRBD2. Judging by the DNA end, TRBJ2-7 fits better; the J call may be wrong. The CDR3 loop spans 17 amino acids. The germline gives CDR1 MGHDK, CDR2 SYGVNS. The DNA for the CDR3 is TGTGCCAGCAGTGGACTAGCGGGAGGGTTACCTACCTACGAGCAGTACTTC. Translating gives CASSGLAGGLPTYEQYF.

The genes are TRBV5-1 and TRBJ2-3, with TRBD1 matching over 8 bases. Germline trimming cut 0 bases from V and 13 bases from J; bases unmatched to any gene: 4. Germline V gives CDR1 SGHRS, CDR2 YFSETQ. CDR3 length: 12 amino acids. CDR3 DNA: TGCGCCAGCAGCTTGGAAGGACAGGGCGAGTATTTT. Its protein product is CASSLEGQGEYF. Combining the CDR3 with reference TRBV5-1 and TRBJ2-3 gives the whole variable domain KAGVTQTPRYLIKTRGQQVTLSCSPISGHRSVSWYQQTPGQGLQFLFEYFSETQRNKGNFPGRFSGRQFSNSRSEMNVSTLELGDSALYLCASSLEGQGEYFGPGTRLTVL.

This clone was recorded once. A far larger clone is only one base removed, so a read error is likely. This rearrangement joins TRBV29-1 to TRBJ1-2, with D hard to call. This CDR3 contains 14 residues. Trimming removed 7 bases from V and 2 bases from J, with 17 bases in between. Germline CDR1 reads SQVTM; CDR2 reads ANQGSEA. The CDR3 here is CSAGSATPNYGYTF. In nucleotides, the CDR3 is TGCAGCGCTGGGAGCGCGACACCCAACTATGGCTACACCTTC.

The chain combines TRBV7-9 with TRBJ2-3; 7 positions agree with TRBD1. From germline, CDR1 is SEHNR and CDR2 FQNEAQ (reference sequence). Trimming removed 4 bases from V and 4 bases from J; junction bases left unmatched: 5. The CDR3 has 14 residues. The CDR3 region is CASSSRDRPDTQYF. The CDR3 coding sequence is TGTGCCAGCAGCTCCAGGGACAGACCAGATACGCAGTATTTT.

This sequence joins TRBV7-3 and TRBJ1-3; D is possibly TRBD1 (5 bases). The germline V and J ends were trimmed by 5 bases and 3 bases, with 8 bases remaining between them. The CDR3 runs to 13 residues. Germline values: CDR1 SGHTA, CDR2 FQGTGA. In DNA, the CDR3 is TGTGCCAGCAGCACAAGGGGTGGAAACACCATATATTTT. Translated: CASSTRGGNTIYF.

V is TRBV18 and J is TRBJ2-2; 7 bases are a match to TRBD1. CDR3 length equals 15 residues. V trimming: 3 bases; J trimming: 4 bases; junction bases outside the gene matches: 5. The germline V gene encodes CDR1 KGHSH and CDR2 LQKENI. The CDR3 bases are TGTGCCAGCTCACCGGGGACAGTTCCCACCGGGGAGCTGTTTTTT. Its protein is CASSPGTVPTGELFF.

V gene TRBV7-3 combines with J gene TRBJ1-1; maybe TRBD1 (6 bases). The V gene's germline CDR1 is SGHTA and CDR2 FQGTGA. The CDR3 runs 16 residues. V was cut by 11 bases and J by 0 bases, with 22 bases left in between. This CDR3 is CAEGGRTETLNTEAFF. The CDR3 coding sequence is TGTGCCGAGGGGGGGAGGACAGAGACCCTGAACACTGAAGCTTTCTTT.